Below are 10 T cell receptor beta chains sequenced from a single sample in a study of metastatic and nonmetastatic thyroid tumors. MiXCR re-clonotyped the PCR reads for TCRdb. The sample lists 8,500 to 13,000 clones, about 26% occurring once. Patients had received no treatment of any kind before thyroid surgery. Sequencing input: tumor tissue. These receptors originate from a male donor with papillary thyroid cancer or a benign thyroid nodule (not recorded which). Some clones in this sample may be carry-over from other donors' samples.

This clone is judged medium-sized (0.01 to 0.1%). At one end the junction does not follow the germline gene, possibly because of a read error. This sequence joins TRBV28 and TRBJ2-1, with D uncertain. The length of the CDR3 is 10 residues. The germline CDR1 and CDR2 sequences are MDHEN and SYDVKM. CDR3 DNA sequence: TGTGCCAGCGGTTTTCTAGAGCAGTTCTTC. This sequence encodes CASGFLEQFF.

The gene calls are TRBV6-1 and TRBJ2-3; 10 bases are shared with TRBD1. Losses at the gene ends were 6 bases for V and 4 bases for J; bases not matched to a gene: 10. Germline loops: CDR1 MNHNS, CDR2 SASEGT. The CDR3 runs 16 residues. CDR3 coding DNA: TGTGCCAGCAGGTCGCCGGGACAGGGGTTTGCAGATACGCAGTATTTT. Translated, it gives CASRSPGQGFADTQYF.

This clone was detected once. The chain couples TRBV4-2 to TRBJ2-7; 10 bases agree with TRBD1. The V segment lost 2 bases and the J segment 9 bases; nucleotides outside the gene matches: 10. CDR3 length: 15 residues. CDR1 and CDR2 from the germline V gene are LGHNA and YNFKEQ. CDR3: CASSQTWGTGEVQYF. The CDR3 DNA sequence: TGTGCCAGCAGCCAAACCTGGGGGACAGGGGAGGTGCAGTACTTC.

This clone has at least ten counts. The chain recombines TRBV30 with TRBJ1-5, with 7 bases matching TRBD1. The CDR3 totals 13 residues. Germline V gene data show CDR1 as GTSNPN and CDR2 as SVGIG (reference sequence). Trimming removed 2 bases from V and 5 bases from J; junction bases left unmatched: 3. The CDR3 reads CAWSKGGDQPQHF. The DNA of the CDR3 is TGTGCCTGGAGTAAAGGGGGCGATCAGCCCCAGCATTTT.

This clone was seen ten or more times. The rearrangement joins TRBV7-6 to TRBJ2-3; TRBD1 matches 8 bases. The ends lost 5 bases at V and 3 bases at J; junction bases unmatched: 4. The CDR3 is made up of 14 amino acids. The germline CDR1 and CDR2 sequences are SGHVS and FNYEAQ. DNA for the CDR3: TGTGCCAGCAGCCGCGGACAGGGTACAGATACGCAGTATTTT. It yields the protein CASSRGQGTDTQYF.

This clone was observed a few times. At one boundary the junction diverges from the germline segment, which might be a read error. The chain joins TRBV6-4 to TRBJ2-3, with 9 bases fitting TRBD2. This CDR3 is built from 14 residues. Germline CDR1 and CDR2: MRHNA and SNTAGT. The CDR3 is CASSASGTTDTQYF. The CDR3 bases are TGTGCCAGCAGTGCTAGCGGGACCACAGATACGCAGTATTTC.

This clone has only a few counts. The chain is built from TRBV27 and TRBJ2-7, with 7 bases identical to TRBD1. Trimming at V came to 6 bases and at J to 6 bases, leaving 5 bases not matched to a gene. CDR3 length: 12 amino acids. Per the germline V gene, CDR1 is MNHEY and CDR2 is SMNVEV (reference sequence). The CDR3 DNA is TGTGCCAGCAGCCAACGACAGGGCGAGCAGTACTTC. Protein product: CASSQRQGEQYF.

V and J are TRBV7-8 and TRBJ2-7; D possibly uses TRBD1 or TRBD2 (5 bases each). The V gene's germline CDR1 is SGHVS and CDR2 FQNEAQ. V was clipped by 1 base and J by 3 bases, with 7 bases between them. The CDR3 spans 13 residues. The CDR3 nucleotides are TGTGCCAGCAGCTTAGGAGGGGTCTACGAGCAGTACGTC. Translating it yields CASSLGGVYEQYV.

This clone is labeled large (0.1 to 1%). The chain is built from TRBV19 and TRBJ1-2, with 10 bases lining up with TRBD1. Germline CDR1 and CDR2: LNHDA and SQIVND (reference sequence). The CDR3 spans 15 residues. Trimming removed 2 bases from V and 6 bases from J; junction bases left unmatched: 6. The CDR3 DNA reads TGTGCCAGTAGTATAAGGAGACAGGGGGCGGATGGCTACACCTTC. It yields the protein CASSIRRQGADGYTF. Supplemented by reference TRBV19 and TRBJ1-2, the full variable domain reads DGGITQSPKYLFRKEGQNVTLSCEQNLNHDAMYWYRQDPGQGLRLIYYSQIVNDFQKGDIAEGYSVSREKKESFPLTVTSAQKNPTAFYLCASSIRRQGADGYTFGSGTRLTVV.

Judged by abundance, this clone is medium-sized (0.01 to 0.1%). The rearrangement links TRBV9 to TRBJ2-1; 12 bases align to TRBD2. In germline, CDR1 is SGDLS, CDR2 YYNGEE. The V gene end was trimmed by 4 bases and the J gene end by 7 bases; junction bases not matched to a gene: 9. The CDR3 is made up of 16 amino acids. CDR3 sequence (DNA): TGTGCCAGCAGCTACACCGGGACTAGCGGGCCAAATGAGCAGTTCTTC. This gives the protein CASSYTGTSGPNEQFF.